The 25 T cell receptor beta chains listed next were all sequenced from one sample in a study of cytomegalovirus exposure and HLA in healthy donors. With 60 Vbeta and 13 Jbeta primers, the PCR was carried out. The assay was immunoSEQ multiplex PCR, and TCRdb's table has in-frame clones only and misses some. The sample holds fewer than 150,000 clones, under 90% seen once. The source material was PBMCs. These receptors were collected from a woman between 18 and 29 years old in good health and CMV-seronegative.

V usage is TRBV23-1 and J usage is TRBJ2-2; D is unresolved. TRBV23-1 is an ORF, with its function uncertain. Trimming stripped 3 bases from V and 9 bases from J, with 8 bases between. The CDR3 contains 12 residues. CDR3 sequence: CASSQAPRELFF. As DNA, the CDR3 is TGCGCCAGCAGTCAGGCTCCCAGGGAGCTGTTTTTT.

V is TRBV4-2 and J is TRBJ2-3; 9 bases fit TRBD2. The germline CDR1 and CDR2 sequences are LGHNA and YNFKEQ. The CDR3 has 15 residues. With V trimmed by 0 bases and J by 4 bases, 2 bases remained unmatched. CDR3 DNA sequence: TGTGCCAGCAGCCAAGAGCGGGGGGGCCCAGATACGCAGTATTTT. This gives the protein CASSQERGGPDTQYF.

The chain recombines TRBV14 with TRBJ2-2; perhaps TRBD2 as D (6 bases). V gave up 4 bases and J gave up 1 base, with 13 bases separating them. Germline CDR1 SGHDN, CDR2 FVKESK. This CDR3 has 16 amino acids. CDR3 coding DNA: TGTGCCAGCAGCCTATCCTTAGCGGTGAACACCGGGGAGCTGTTTTTT. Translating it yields CASSLSLAVNTGELFF.

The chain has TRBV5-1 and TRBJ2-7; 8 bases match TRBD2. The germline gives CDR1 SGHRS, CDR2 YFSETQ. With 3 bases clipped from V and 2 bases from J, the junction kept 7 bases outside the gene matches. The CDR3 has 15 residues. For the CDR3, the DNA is TGCGCCAGCAGCTCGGGAGGGGGACGGACCTACGAGCAGTACTTC. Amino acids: CASSSGGGRTYEQYF.

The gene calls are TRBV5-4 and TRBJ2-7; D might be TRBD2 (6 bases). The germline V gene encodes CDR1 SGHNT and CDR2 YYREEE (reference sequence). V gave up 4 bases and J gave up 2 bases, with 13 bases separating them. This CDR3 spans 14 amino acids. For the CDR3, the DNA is TGTGCCAGCAGCAAAGGAGGGGCAGCCTACGAGCAGTACGTC. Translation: CASSKGGAAYEQYV.

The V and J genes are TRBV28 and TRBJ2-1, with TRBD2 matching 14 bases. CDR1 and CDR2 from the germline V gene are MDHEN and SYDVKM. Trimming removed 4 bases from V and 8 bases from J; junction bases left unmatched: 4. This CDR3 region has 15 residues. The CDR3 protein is CASSWGLAGVDEQFF. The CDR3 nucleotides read TGTGCCAGCAGTTGGGGACTAGCGGGAGTGGATGAGCAGTTCTTC.

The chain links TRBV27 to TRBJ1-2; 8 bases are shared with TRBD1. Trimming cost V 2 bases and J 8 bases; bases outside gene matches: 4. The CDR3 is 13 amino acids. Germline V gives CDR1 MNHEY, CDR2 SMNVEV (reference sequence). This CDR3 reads CASSLTGGEGYTF. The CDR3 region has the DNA TGTGCCAGCAGTTTAACAGGGGGAGAGGGCTACACCTTC.

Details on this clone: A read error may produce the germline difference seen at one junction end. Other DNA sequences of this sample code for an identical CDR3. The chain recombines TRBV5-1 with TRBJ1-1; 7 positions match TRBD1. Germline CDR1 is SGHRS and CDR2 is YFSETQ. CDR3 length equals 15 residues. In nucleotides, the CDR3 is TGTGCCAGCAGCTTGGTGGGACAGAGCTACACTGAAGCTTTCTTT. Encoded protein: CASSLVGQSYTEAFF.

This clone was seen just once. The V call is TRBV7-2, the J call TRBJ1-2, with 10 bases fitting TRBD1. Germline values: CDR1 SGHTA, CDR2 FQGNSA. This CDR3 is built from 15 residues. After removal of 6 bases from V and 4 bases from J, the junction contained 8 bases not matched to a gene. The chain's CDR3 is CASRGAGQGSYGYTF. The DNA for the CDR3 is TGTGCCAGCAGGGGGGCGGGACAGGGGTCCTATGGCTACACCTTC.

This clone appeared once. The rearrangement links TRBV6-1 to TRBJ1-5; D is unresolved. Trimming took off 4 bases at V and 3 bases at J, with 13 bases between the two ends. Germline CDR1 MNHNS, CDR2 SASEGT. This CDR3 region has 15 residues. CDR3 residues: CASSGPTAYNQPQHF. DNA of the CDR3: TGTGCCAGCAGTGGCCCAACAGCTTACAATCAGCCCCAGCATTTT.

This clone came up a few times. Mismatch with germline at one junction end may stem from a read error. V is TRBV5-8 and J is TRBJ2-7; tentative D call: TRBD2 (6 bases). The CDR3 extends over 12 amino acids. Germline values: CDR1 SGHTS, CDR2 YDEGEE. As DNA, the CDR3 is TGTGCCAGCAGCTTGGAGGGGACTGAAGGGAACTTC. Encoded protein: CASSLEGTEGNF.

CDR3 bases: TGTGCCAGCAGTCGAGCACAGGGGGAGTGGCAGGGCTACACCTTC. Amino acids: CASSRAQGEWQGYTF. The chain uses TRBV2 and TRBJ1-2; 8 bases line up with TRBD1. CDR3 size: 15 residues. The germline CDR1 and CDR2 sequences are SNHLY and FYNNEI. The V segment lost 5 bases and the J segment 8 bases; nucleotides outside the gene matches: 13.

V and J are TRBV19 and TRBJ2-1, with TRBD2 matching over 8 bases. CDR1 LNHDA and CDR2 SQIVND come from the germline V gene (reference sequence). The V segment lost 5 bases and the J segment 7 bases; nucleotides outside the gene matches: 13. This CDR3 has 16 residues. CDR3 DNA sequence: TGTGCCAGTAGTGAACCCCCAAGCGGGGGACGAAATGAGCAGTTCTTC. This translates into CASSEPPSGGRNEQFF.

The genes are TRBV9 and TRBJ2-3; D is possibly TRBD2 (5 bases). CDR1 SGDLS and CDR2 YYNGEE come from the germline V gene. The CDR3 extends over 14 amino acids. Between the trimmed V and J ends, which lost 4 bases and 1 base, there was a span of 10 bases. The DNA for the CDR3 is TGTGCCAGCAGCCGTACTAGGGGCACAGATACGCAGTATTTT. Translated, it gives CASSRTRGTDTQYF.

The CDR3 nucleotides are TGTGCCAGCAGTTTATGGGCAGGGGCGAACACCGGGGAGCTGTTTTTT. Its protein product is CASSLWAGANTGELFF. The chain joins TRBV28 to TRBJ2-2, with D perhaps TRBD1 (6 bases). Trimming shortened V by 0 bases and J by 0 bases, and 8 bases separated the two germline ends. The length of the CDR3 is 16 residues. CDR1 and CDR2 (germline): MDHEN, SYDVKM.

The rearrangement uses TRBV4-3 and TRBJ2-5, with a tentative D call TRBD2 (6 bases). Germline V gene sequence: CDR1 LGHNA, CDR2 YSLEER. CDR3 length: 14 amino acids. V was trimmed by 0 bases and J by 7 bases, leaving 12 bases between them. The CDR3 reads CASSQEVGRGTQYF. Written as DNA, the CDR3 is TGCGCCAGCAGCCAAGAGGTCGGGAGAGGGACCCAGTACTTC.

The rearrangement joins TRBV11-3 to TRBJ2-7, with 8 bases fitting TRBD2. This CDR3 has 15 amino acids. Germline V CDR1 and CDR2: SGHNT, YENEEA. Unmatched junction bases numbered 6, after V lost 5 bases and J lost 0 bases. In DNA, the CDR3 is TGTGCCAGCAGCCGGGGGGGCGGCAGCTCCTACGAGCAGTACTTC. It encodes CASSRGGGSSYEQYF. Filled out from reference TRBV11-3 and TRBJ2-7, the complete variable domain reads EAGVVQSPRYKIIEKKQPVAFWCNPISGHNTLYWYLQNLGQGPELLIRYENEEAVDDSQLPKDRFSAERLKGVDSTLKIQPAELGDSAVYLCASSRGGGSSYEQYFGPGTRLTVT.

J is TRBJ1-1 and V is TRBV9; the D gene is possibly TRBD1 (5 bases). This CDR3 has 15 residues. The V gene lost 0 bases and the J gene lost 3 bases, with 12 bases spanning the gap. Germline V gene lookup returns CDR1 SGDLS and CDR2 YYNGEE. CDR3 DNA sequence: TGTGCCAGCAGCGTAGTTGGGGCAGGCCACACTGAAGCTTTCTTT. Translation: CASSVVGAGHTEAFF.

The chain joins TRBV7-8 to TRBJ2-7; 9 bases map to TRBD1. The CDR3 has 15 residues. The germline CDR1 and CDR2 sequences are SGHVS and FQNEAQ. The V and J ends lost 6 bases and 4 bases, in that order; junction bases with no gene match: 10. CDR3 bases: TGTGCCAGCAGGCGAGCCCGGGACAGGGCATACGAGCAGTACTTC. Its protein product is CASRRARDRAYEQYF.

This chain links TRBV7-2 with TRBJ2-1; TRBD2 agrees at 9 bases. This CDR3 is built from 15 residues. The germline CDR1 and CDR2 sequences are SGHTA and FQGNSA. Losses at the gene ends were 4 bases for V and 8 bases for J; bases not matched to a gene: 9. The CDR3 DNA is TGTGCCAGCAGCTCCCTAGCGGGGCAGGCCTATGAGCAGTTCTTC. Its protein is CASSSLAGQAYEQFF.

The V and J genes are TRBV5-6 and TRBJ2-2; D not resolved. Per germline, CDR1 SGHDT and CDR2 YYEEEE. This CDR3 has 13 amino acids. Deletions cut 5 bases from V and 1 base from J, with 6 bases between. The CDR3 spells CASSPGNTGELFF. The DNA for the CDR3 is TGTGCCAGCAGTCCGGGGAACACCGGGGAGCTGTTTTTT. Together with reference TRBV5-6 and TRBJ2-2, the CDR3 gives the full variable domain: DAGVTQSPTHLIKTRGQQVTLRCSPKSGHDTVSWYQQALGQGPQFIFQYYEEEERQRGNFPDRFSGHQFPNYSSELNVNALLLGDSALYLCASSPGNTGELFFGEGSRLTVL.

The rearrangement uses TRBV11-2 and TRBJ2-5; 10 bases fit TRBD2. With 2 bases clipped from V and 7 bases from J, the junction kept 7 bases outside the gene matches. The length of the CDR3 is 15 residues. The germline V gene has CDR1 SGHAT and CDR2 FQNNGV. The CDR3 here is CASSLSGLADGTQYF. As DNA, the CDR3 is TGTGCCAGCAGCTTAAGTGGACTAGCGGACGGGACCCAGTACTTC.

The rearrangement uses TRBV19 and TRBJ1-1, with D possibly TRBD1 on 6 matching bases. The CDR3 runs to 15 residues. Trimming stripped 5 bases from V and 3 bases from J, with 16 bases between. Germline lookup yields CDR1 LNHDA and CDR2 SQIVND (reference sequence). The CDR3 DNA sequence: TGTGCCAGTAGTCCACGGACAGCAGGGGACACTGAAGCTTTCTTT. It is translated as CASSPRTAGDTEAFF.

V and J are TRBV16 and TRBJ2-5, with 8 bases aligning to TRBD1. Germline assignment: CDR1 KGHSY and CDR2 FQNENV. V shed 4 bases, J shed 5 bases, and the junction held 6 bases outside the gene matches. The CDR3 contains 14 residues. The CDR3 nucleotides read TGTGCCAGCAGCCGTGACAGGGGCGGGGAGACCCAGTACTTC. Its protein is CASSRDRGGETQYF.

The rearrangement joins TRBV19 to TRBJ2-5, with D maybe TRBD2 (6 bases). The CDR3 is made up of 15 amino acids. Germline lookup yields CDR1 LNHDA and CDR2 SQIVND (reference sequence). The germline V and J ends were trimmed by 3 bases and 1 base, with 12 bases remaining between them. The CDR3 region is CASSIGVGGQETQYF. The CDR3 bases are TGTGCCAGTAGTATCGGGGTGGGGGGCCAAGAGACCCAGTACTTC.